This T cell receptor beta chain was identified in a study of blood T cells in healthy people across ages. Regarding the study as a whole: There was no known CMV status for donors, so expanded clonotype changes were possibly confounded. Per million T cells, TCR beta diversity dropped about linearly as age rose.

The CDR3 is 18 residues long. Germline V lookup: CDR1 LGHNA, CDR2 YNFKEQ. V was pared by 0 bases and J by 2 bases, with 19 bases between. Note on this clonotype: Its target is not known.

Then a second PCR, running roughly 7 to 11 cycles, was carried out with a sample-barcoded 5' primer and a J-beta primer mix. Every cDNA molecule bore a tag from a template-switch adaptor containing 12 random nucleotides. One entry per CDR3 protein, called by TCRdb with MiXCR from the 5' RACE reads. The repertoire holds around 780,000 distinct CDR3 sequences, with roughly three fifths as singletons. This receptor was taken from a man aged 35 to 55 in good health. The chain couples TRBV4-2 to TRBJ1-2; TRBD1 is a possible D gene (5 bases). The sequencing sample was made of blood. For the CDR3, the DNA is TGTGCCAGCAGCCAAGAGTCGGGCCAGGGAATCGGAAACTATGGCTACACCTTC. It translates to CASSQESGQGIGNYGYTF.